These T cell receptor beta chains were read from a single sample in a study of beta chain features in type 1 diabetes. Here immunoSEQ multiplex PCR was the method, and the copy in TCRdb shows in-frame clones only, minus some. The sample holds some 250,000 clones, 11% seen once. Sequencing used naive CD4+ T cells from blood. These receptors all come from a man between 25 and 39 years old with type 1 diabetes. The CDR3 runs from the conserved cysteine through the conserved F or W.

V	J	CDR3
TRBV4-3	TRBJ2-5	CASSPTVGPSRATQYF
TRBV9	TRBJ1-1	CASSAGAGGWTEAFF
TRBV7-9	TRBJ2-1	CASSSLDGTSQYNEQFF
TRBV4-1	TRBJ2-3	CASSQPRGANTDTQYF
TRBV5-6	TRBJ2-3	CASSYETGVAYF
TRBV29-1	TRBJ1-5	CSVAGGRNQPQHF
TRBV28	TRBJ2-5	CASSLLGQGETQYF
TRBV5-1	TRBJ2-1	CASSLARTRDNEQFF
TRBV10-3	TRBJ1-2	CAISDGQRLGYTF
TRBV6-6	TRBJ2-7	CASSYGGQGRYEQYF
TRBV7-2	TRBJ1-2	CASSQVGPDNGYTF
TRBV14	TRBJ2-1	CASSHVGGISYNEQFF
TRBV2	TRBJ2-2	CASVRLAGDGAGELFF
TRBV9	TRBJ2-3	CASSAGVRGGGDTQYF